The 19 T cell receptor beta chains presented below share a single source sample, sequenced in a study of T cells in Graves' hyperthyroidism and ophthalmopathy. Amplification of TCR beta CDR3 regions was performed using RNA transcripts as template. Primed by the HTBI set, a first-round RT-PCR was run on the TCR CDR3. Via MiXCR, TCRdb re-called the multiplex PCR reads, giving one row per CDR3 protein. The sample yields 400,000 to 550,000 distinct CDR3 sequences, roughly a quarter seen once. The sequencing input was blood. These receptors all come from a woman aged 25 to 45 with Graves' ophthalmopathy.

In this sample, this clonotype turned up many times. This chain uses TRBV11-3 with TRBJ2-7, with TRBD1 identical over 10 bases. CDR1 and CDR2 from the germline V gene are SGHNT and YENEEA. Trimming removed 7 bases from V and 1 base from J; junction bases left unmatched: 10. This CDR3 spans 16 amino acids. The DNA for the CDR3 is TGTGCCAGCAAGGAGGGTGGACAGGGGGATTCCTACGAGCAGTACTTC. Encoded protein: CASKEGGQGDSYEQYF.

This clonotype was detected only a few times. The gene calls are TRBV11-1 and TRBJ1-3; D not resolved. Per germline, CDR1 SGHAT and CDR2 FQDESV (reference sequence). V lost 5 bases to trimming and J lost 0 bases, with 14 bases between them. This CDR3 region has 16 residues. The CDR3 coding sequence is TGTGCCAGCAGCCCGCGGTCGGGGAGCTCTGGAAACACCATATATTTT. It is translated as CASSPRSGSSGNTIYF.

This chain links TRBV11-2 with TRBJ1-4; D gene unclear. This CDR3 comprises 15 residues. The germline V gene has CDR1 SGHAT and CDR2 FQNNGV. V gave up 1 base and J gave up 6 bases, with 12 bases separating them. In DNA, the CDR3 is TGTGCCAGCAGCTTAGGTCCGAGCCAGCATGAAAAACTGTTTTTT. It specifies CASSLGPSQHEKLFF.

The chain joins TRBV6-1 to TRBJ1-2, with unresolved D. V dropped 3 bases and J dropped 6 bases, with 14 bases sitting between them. CDR3 length equals 14 residues. Germline V gene lookup returns CDR1 MNHNS and CDR2 SASEGT. Written as DNA, the CDR3 is TGTGCCAGCAGTGAGGTAGAAGGAAGCCATGGCTACACCTTC. It specifies CASSEVEGSHGYTF.

The V call is TRBV5-4, the J call TRBJ2-6; unclear D gene. Germline CDR1 reads SGHNT; CDR2 reads YYREEE (reference sequence). The V end was cut by 3 bases, the J end by 0 bases, with 7 bases between. There are 15 residues in the CDR3. CDR3 sequence (DNA): TGTGCCAGCAGCTCGGATCCCTCTGGGGCCAACGTCCTGACTTTC. Translated: CASSSDPSGANVLTF.

This clonotype was counted between two and nine times. The chain joins TRBV6-1 to TRBJ2-5; TRBD2 aligns across 8 bases. Germline CDR1 is MNHNS and CDR2 is SASEGT. Unmatched junction bases numbered 7, after V lost 2 bases and J lost 5 bases. This CDR3 region has 15 residues. CDR3 amino acids: CASSELAGLGETQYF. The CDR3 DNA sequence: TGTGCCAGCAGTGAATTAGCGGGACTGGGGGAGACCCAGTACTTC.

The sample holds many counts of this clonotype. The chain recombines TRBV6-2 or TRBV6-3 with TRBJ1-3, with D hard to call. Germline CDR1 MNHEY, CDR2 SVGEGT. This CDR3 is 13 amino acids long. V lost 2 bases, J lost 4 bases, and 6 bases lay in between. CDR3 sequence reads: CASSYPTGNTIYF. For the CDR3, the DNA is TGTGCCAGCAGTTACCCTACCGGAAACACCATATATTTT.

This sequence joins TRBV19 and TRBJ2-7; D gene uncertain. The CDR3 totals 13 residues. Trimming pared 3 bases from V and 0 bases from J, leaving 6 bases between. Germline V lookup: CDR1 LNHDA, CDR2 SQIVND (reference sequence). CDR3 in DNA: TGTGCCAGTAGTATTTCCACCTCCTACGAGCAGTACTTC. The encoded protein is CASSISTSYEQYF.

The chain combines TRBV10-3 with TRBJ2-1; D might be TRBD1 (5 bases). Trimming stripped 3 bases from V and 6 bases from J, with 6 bases between. Per germline, CDR1 ENHRY and CDR2 SYGVKD. This CDR3 contains 12 residues. The CDR3 coding sequence is TGTGCCATCAGTGATAGGGGCAATGAGCAGTTCTTC. It yields the protein CAISDRGNEQFF.

This clonotype was recorded many times. Written as DNA, the CDR3 is TGTGCCAGCAGCTCAACGGAATATGGCTACACCTTC. Amino acids: CASSSTEYGYTF. The V and J genes are TRBV28 and TRBJ1-2; no reliable D call. CDR3 length equals 12 residues. V gave up 6 bases and J gave up 5 bases, with 10 bases separating them. CDR1 is MDHEN and CDR2 is SYDVKM in the germline V gene.

The rearrangement joins TRBV6-5 to TRBJ1-1, with D unresolved. CDR3 size: 14 residues. Between the trimmed V and J ends, which lost 0 bases and 6 bases, there was a span of 11 bases. The germline V gene encodes CDR1 MNHEY and CDR2 SVGAGI. CDR3 region: CASSYSAAIPEAFF. Written as DNA, the CDR3 is TGTGCCAGCAGTTACTCGGCAGCGATCCCTGAAGCTTTCTTT.

The chain joins TRBV12-3 or TRBV12-4 to TRBJ2-7; D is unresolved. CDR3 length: 18 amino acids. V was pared by 1 base and J by 0 bases, with 19 bases between. CDR3 nucleotides: TGTGCCAGCAGTTTAGGTCGTTGGGCGGCCCGAGGCTCCTACGAGCAGTACTTC. This translates into CASSLGRWAARGSYEQYF.

This clonotype has a handful of counts. The rearrangement uses TRBV6-1 and TRBJ2-7, with D perhaps TRBD1 (7 bases). CDR3 length equals 15 residues. Trimming took 6 bases from V and 4 from J, leaving 19 bases between them. The germline V gene encodes CDR1 MNHNS and CDR2 SASEGT. This chain's CDR3 is CASSPYRGGSYEQYF. Here the CDR3 DNA reads TGTGCCAGCAGCCCTTACAGGGGAGGTAGTTACGAGCAGTACTTC.

The DNA for the CDR3 is TGTGCCAGCCTGGACAGTGAAGCTTTCTTT. Its protein is CASLDSEAFF. V gene TRBV12-3 or TRBV12-4 combines with J gene TRBJ1-1; D might be TRBD1 (6 bases). V was shortened by 8 bases and J by 7 bases, with 8 bases between the two germline ends. This CDR3 has 10 amino acids.

This clonotype occurred a few times. A read error may be the cause here, since a much bigger clone is one base away. The gene calls are TRBV12-3 or TRBV12-4 and TRBJ2-2, with D possibly matching TRBD2 (5 bases). There are 13 residues in the CDR3. This CDR3 reads CASSLAGTGELCF. The CDR3 nucleotides read TGTGCCAGCAGTTTGGCGGGCACCGGGGAGCTGTGTTTT.

CDR3 residues: CSARDPRGSGELFF. DNA of the CDR3: TGCAGTGCTAGAGATCCCAGGGGTTCCGGGGAGCTGTTTTTT. The V and J genes are TRBV20-1 and TRBJ2-2; possibly TRBD1 for D (6 bases). Germline loops: CDR1 DFQATT, CDR2 SNEGSKA (reference sequence). Between the trimmed V and J ends, which lost 0 bases and 6 bases, there was a span of 11 bases. This CDR3 is built from 14 residues.

This clonotype came up a few times. This chain connects TRBV5-1 to TRBJ1-1; the match to TRBD1 covers 9 bases. Germline V CDR1 and CDR2: SGHRS, YFSETQ. The V and J ends lost 3 bases and 5 bases, in that order; junction bases with no gene match: 5. The CDR3 has 14 residues. CDR3 nucleotide sequence: TGCGCCAGCAGCTCCGGGACAGGGAGAACTGAAGCTTTCTTT. Protein product: CASSSGTGRTEAFF.

In this sample, this clonotype turned up many times. This chain links TRBV7-3 with TRBJ2-5; 8 nucleotides align to TRBD1. CDR3 length: 15 amino acids. Germline loops: CDR1 SGHTA, CDR2 FQGTGA. The J segment lost 5 bases and the V segment lost 6 bases, leaving 11 bases of the junction unmatched. The CDR3 sequence: CASSPLAGGGETQYF. The CDR3 region has the DNA TGTGCCAGCAGTCCCCTCGCAGGGGGCGGGGAGACCCAGTACTTC.

Many counts were recorded for this clonotype. The chain links TRBV29-1 to TRBJ2-7; 15 bases map to TRBD2. The trim removed 7 bases at V and 1 base at J, leaving 14 bases unmatched. The germline V gene has CDR1 SQVTM and CDR2 ANQGSEA. CDR3 length: 18 amino acids. CDR3 nucleotides: TGCAGCGGGATCGGACCGGGACTAGCGGGGGGCCGTTCCTACGAGCAGTACTTC. This codes for CSGIGPGLAGGRSYEQYF.